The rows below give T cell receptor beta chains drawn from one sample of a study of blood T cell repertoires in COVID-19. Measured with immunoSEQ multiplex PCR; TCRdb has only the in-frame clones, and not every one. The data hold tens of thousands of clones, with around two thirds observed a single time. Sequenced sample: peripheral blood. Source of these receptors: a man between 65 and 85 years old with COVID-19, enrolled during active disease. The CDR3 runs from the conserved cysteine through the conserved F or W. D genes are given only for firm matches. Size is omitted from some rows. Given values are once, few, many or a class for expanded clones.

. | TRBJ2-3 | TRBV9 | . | TGTGCCAGCAGCGTAGACGGGCTAGCTAAAGATACGCAGTATTTT | CASSVDGLAKDTQYF
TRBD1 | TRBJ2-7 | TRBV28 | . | TGTGCCGGACAGAGAACAGGGGGGTCCTACGAGCAGTACTTC | CAGQRTGGSYEQYF
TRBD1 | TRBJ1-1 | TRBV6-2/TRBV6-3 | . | TGTGCCAGCAGTGCAACGACAGGGTTCAGGACTGAAGCTTTCTTT | CASSATTGFRTEAFF
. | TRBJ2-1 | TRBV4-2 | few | TGTGCCAGCAGCCAAGAGAGGGCTCCCAGCTCCTACAATGAGCAGTTCTTC | CASSQERAPSSYNEQFF
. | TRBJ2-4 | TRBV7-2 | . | TGTGCCAGCAGCCTTGGTACTAAAAAAAACATTCAGTACTTC | CASSLGTKKNIQYF
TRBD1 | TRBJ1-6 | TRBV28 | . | TGTGCCAGCAGCCCCCCCTCCGGACAGGGTGGGAATTCACCCCTCCACTTT | CASSPPSGQGGNSPLHF
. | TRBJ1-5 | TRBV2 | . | TGTGCCAGCAGTGAGTTCCAGGGGAATCAGCCCCAGCATTTT | CASSEFQGNQPQHF
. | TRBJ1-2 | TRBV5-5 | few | TGTGCCAGCAGCTTGTTGTTTCCACAGGGAAGAGGCTACACCTTC | CASSLLFPQGRGYTF
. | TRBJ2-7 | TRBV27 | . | TGTGCCAGCAGTCTCATGGCAGGGCTGATCTACGAGCAGTACTTC | CASSLMAGLIYEQYF
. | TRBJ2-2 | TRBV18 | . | TGTGCCAGCTCCCAACCCCCCCCACAGGGCGCCGGGGAGCTGTTTTTT | CASSQPPPQGAGELFF
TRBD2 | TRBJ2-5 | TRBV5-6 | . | TGTGCCAGCAGCTTGGAACCTAGCGGAAACCTAGCGGCCCAGTACTTC | CASSLEPSGNLAAQYF
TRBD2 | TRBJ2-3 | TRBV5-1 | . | TGCGCCAGCAGCTTAGCGGGAGGGCGGGACACAGATACGCAGTATTTT | CASSLAGGRDTDTQYF
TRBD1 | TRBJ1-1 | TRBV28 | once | TGTGCCAGCAGGTACAGGGGCCTAGGGTCGAACACTGAAGCTTTCTTT | CASRYRGLGSNTEAFF
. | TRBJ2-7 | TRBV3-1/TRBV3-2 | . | TGTGCCAGCAGCCAAGAGGGCGGTAGGGGGGGGAGCGAGCAGTACTTC | CASSQEGGRGGSEQYF
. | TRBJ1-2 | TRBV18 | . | TGTGCCAGCTCATCAAACCCTGGCACGGGAGACCGAAACTATGGCTACACCTTC | CASSSNPGTGDRNYGYTF
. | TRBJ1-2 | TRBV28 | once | TGTGCCAGCAGGATTCCGGGAAGCGACAAACTAGGCACCTTC | CASRIPGSDKLGTF
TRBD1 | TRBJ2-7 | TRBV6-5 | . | TGTGCCAGCAGTAGGGACAGGGGGACCTACGAGCAGTACTTC | CASSRDRGTYEQYF
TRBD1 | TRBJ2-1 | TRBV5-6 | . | TGTGCCAGCAGCTTTGGACAGGACTACAATGAGCAGTTCTTC | CASSFGQDYNEQFF
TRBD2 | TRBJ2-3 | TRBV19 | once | TGTGCCAGTAGTATAACGGGACTAGCGGGAGATTTTACAGATACGCAGTATTTT | CASSITGLAGDFTDTQYF
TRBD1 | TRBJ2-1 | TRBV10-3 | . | TGTGCCATCAGTGGAGGGACAGGGGGGGTTTTCTCCTACAATGAGCAGTTCTTC | CAISGGTGGVFSYNEQFF
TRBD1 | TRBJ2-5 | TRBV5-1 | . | TGCGCCAGCAGCCCCGGGACAGGGGGCGCGGTGGTGGAGACCCAGTACTTC | CASSPGTGGAVVETQYF
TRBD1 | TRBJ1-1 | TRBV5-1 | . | TGCGCCAGCAGCTTGGCGAGGGCAGGGGGCGAGAGAGGCACTGAAGCTTTCTTT | CASSLARAGGERGTEAFF
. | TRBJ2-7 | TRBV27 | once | TGTGCCAGCAGGGGTGGGACTTTCCATTACGAGCAGTACTTC | CASRGGTFHYEQYF
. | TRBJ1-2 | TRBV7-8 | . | TGTGCCAGCAGCTTAACGGGACACGACTATGGCTACACCTTC | CASSLTGHDYGYTF
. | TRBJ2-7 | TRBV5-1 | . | TGCGCCAGCAGCGATCCAAACCAAGGACTGTCCTACGAGCAGTACTTC | CASSDPNQGLSYEQYF
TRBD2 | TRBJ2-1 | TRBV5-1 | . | TGCGCCAGCAGCTTGGACGGTAGCGGGAGACTTACGGATGAGCAGTTCTTC | CASSLDGSGRLTDEQFF
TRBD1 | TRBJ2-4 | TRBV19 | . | TGTGCCAGTAGGCGACAGGGCCCCAAAAACATTCAGTACTTC | CASRRQGPKNIQYF
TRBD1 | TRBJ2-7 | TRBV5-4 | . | TGTGCCAGCAGCTTAGGGGGACAGGGGTTAACCTACGAGCAGTACTTC | CASSLGGQGLTYEQYF
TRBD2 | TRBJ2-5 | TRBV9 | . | TGTGCCAGCAGCGTAACTAGCGGGAGGGCGGAGACCCAGTACTTC | CASSVTSGRAETQYF
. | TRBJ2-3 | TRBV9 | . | TGTGCCAGCAGCGTACCAGGGATCGGCACAGATACGCAGTATTTT | CASSVPGIGTDTQYF
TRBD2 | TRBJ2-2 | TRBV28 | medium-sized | TGTGCCAGCAGATTACATAGCGGGACGAACACCGGGGAGCTGTTTTTT | CASRLHSGTNTGELFF
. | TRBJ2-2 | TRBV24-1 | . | TGTGCCACATCGTCTCGGGTTACCACCGGGGAGCTGTTTTTT | CATSSRVTTGELFF
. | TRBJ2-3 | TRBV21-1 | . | TGTGCCAGCAGCAAACGGACCCCGGGACAGGGGATTCCTCGTCCCAACTATAGCACAGATACGCAGTATTTT | CASSKRTPGQGIPRPNYSTDTQYF
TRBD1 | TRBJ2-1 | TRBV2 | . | TGTGCCAGCACCGTTTGGCAGGGGGCCAATGAGCAGTTCTTC | CASTVWQGANEQFF
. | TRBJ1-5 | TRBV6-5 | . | TGTGCCAGCAGTTACCCAGATCAGCCCCAGCATTTT | CASSYPDQPQHF
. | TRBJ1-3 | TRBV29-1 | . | TGCAGCGTCACTGACGGGTCTCTTGGAAACACCATATATTTT | CSVTDGSLGNTIYF
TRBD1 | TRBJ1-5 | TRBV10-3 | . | TGTGCCATCAGTGGGGCAGGGGGTCCACAGCCCCAGCATTTT | CAISGAGGPQPQHF
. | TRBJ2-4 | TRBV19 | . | TGTGCCAGTAGTATAGATGGAGGAAACATTCAGTACTTC | CASSIDGGNIQYF
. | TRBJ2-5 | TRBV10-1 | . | TGCGCCAGCAGTGAGAGTTTAGGTCAGGGGTTGGACCAAGAGACCCAGTACTTC | CASSESLGQGLDQETQYF
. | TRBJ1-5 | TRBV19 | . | TGTGCCAGTAGTAGTCGGTTGACTGATCAGCCCCAGCATTTT | CASSSRLTDQPQHF
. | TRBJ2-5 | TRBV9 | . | TGTGCCAGCAGCGTACTTGCGGGACACCAAGAGACCCAGTACTTC | CASSVLAGHQETQYF
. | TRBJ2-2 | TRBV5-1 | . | TGCGCCAGCAGCTTGGGGGCCAGGGTATCCACCGGGGAGCTGTTTTTT | CASSLGARVSTGELFF
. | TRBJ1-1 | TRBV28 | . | TGTGCCAGCAGATCTAGGGGGGGGACCATGAACACTGAAGCTTTCTTT | CASRSRGGTMNTEAFF
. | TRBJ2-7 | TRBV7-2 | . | TGTGCCAGCAGCGCGCGGGACGGCTACGAGCAGTACTTC | CASSARDGYEQYF
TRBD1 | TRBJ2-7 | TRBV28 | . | TGTGCCAGCAGTCTTGTTCCCCTACCGGGACAGGCGAGCTCCTACGAGCAGTACTTC | CASSLVPLPGQASSYEQYF
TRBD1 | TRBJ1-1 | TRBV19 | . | TGTGCCAGTAGTATAATAGGGGGCACCTACACTGAAGCTTTCTTT | CASSIIGGTYTEAFF
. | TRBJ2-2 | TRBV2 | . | TGTGCCAGCAGTCTGAACACCGGGGAGCTGTTTTTT | CASSLNTGELFF
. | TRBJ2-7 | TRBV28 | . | TGTGCCAGCAGTTTAAAGGGGTACGAGCAGTACTTC | CASSLKGYEQYF